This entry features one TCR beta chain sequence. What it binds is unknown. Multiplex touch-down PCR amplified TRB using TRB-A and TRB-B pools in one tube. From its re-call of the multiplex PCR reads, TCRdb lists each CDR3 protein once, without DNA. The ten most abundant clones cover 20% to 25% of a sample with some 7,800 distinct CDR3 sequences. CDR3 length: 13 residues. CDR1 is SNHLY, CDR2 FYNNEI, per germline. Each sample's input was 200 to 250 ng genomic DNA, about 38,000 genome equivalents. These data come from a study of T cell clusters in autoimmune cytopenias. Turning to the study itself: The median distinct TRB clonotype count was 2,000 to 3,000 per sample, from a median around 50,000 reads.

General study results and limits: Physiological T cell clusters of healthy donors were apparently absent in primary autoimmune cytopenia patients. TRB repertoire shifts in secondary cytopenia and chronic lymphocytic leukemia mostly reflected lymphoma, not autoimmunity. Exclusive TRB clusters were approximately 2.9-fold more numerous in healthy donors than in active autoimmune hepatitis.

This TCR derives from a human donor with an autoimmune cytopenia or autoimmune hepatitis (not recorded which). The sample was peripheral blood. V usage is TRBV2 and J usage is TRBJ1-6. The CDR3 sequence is CASSPGQLLPLHF. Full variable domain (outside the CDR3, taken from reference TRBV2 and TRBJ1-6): EPEVTQTPSHQVTQMGQEVILRCVPISNHLYFYWYRQILGQKVEFLVSFYNNEISEKSEIFDDQFSVERPDGSNFTLKIRSTKLEDSAMYFCASSPGQLLPLHFGNGTRLTVT.